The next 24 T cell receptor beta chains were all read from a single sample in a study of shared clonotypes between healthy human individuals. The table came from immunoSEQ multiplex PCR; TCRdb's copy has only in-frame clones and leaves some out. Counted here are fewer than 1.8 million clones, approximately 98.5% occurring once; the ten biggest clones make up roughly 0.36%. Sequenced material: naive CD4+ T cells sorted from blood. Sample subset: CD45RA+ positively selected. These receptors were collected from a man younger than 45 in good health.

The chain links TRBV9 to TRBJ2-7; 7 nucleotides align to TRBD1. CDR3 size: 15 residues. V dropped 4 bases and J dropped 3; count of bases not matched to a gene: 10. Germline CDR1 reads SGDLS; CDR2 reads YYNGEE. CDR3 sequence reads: CASSPGQELFYEQYF. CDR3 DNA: TGTGCCAGCAGCCCTGGACAGGAACTCTTCTACGAGCAGTACTTC.

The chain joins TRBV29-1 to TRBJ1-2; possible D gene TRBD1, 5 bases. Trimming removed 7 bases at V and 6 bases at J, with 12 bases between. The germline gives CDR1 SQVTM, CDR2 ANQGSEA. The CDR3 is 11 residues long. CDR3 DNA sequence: TGCAGCGCCTTCGGGGGAGATGGCTACACCTTC. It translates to CSAFGGDGYTF.

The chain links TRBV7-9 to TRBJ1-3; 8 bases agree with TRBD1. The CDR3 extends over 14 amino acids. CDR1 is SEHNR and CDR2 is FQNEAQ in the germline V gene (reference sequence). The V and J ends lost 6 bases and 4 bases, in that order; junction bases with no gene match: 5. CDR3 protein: CASRFGQGGNTIYF. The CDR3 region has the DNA TGTGCCAGCAGATTTGGACAGGGAGGAAACACCATATATTTT. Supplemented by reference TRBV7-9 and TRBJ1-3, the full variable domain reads DTGVSQNPRHKITKRGQNVTFRCDPISEHNRLYWYRQTLGQGPEFLTYFQNEAQLEKSRLLSDRFSAERPKGSFSTLEIQRTEQGDSAMYLCASRFGQGGNTIYFGEGSWLTVV.

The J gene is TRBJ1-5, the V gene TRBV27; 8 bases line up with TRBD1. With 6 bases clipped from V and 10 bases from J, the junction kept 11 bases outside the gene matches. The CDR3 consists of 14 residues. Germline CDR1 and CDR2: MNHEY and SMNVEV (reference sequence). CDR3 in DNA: TGTGCCAGCAGCAGCGAACAGGGGGTCGTTCCCCAGCATTTT. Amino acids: CASSSEQGVVPQHF.

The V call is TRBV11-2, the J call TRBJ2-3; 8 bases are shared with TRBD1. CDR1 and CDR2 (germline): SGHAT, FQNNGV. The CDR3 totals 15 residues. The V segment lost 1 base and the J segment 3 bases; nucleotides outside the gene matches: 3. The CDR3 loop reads CASSLGDRKTDTQYF. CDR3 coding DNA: TGTGCCAGCAGCTTAGGGGACAGGAAGACAGATACGCAGTATTTT.

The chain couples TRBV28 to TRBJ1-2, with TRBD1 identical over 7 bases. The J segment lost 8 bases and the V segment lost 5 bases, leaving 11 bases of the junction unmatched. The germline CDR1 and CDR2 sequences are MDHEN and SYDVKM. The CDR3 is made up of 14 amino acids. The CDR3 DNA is TGTGCCAGCAGTGTAACAGGGGCACGCCAAGGCTACACCTTC. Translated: CASSVTGARQGYTF.

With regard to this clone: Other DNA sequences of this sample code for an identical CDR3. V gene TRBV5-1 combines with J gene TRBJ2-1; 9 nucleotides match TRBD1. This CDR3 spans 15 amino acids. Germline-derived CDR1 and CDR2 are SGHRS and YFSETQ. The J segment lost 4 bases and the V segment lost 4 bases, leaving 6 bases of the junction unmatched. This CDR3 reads CASSRTGTGYNEQFF. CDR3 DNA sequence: TGCGCCAGCAGCCGAACCGGGACAGGGTACAATGAGCAGTTCTTC.

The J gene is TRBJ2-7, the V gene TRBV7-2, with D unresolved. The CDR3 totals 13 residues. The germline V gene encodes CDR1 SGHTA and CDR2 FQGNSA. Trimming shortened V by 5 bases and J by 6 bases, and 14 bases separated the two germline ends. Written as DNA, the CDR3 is TGTGCCAGCAGCCCCGCTAAGTGGGGCGAGCAGTACTTC. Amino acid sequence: CASSPAKWGEQYF.

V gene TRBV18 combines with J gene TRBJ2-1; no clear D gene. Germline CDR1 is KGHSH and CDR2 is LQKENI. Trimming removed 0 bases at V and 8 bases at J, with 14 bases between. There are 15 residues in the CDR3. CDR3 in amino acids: CASSPPSASEDEQFF. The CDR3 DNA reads TGTGCCAGCTCACCACCTTCTGCGAGCGAGGATGAGCAGTTCTTC. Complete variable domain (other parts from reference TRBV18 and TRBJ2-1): NAGVMQNPRHLVRRRGQEARLRCSPMKGHSHVYWYRQLPEEGLKFMVYLQKENIIDESGMPKERFSAEFPKEGPSILRIQQVVRGDSAAYFCASSPPSASEDEQFFGPGTRLTVL.

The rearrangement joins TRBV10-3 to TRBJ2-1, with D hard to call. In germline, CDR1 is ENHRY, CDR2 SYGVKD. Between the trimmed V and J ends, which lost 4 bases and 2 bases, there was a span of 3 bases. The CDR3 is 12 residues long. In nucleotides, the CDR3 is TGTGCCATCAGTGCTGCCTACAATGAGCAGTTCTTC. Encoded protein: CAISAAYNEQFF.

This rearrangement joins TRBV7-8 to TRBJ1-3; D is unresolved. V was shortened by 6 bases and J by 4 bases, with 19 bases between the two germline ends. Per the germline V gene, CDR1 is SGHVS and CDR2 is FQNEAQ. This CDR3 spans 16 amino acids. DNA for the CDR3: TGTGCCAGCAGTTCGACGGAGCCCTTCCTCGGAAACACCATATATTTT. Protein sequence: CASSSTEPFLGNTIYF.

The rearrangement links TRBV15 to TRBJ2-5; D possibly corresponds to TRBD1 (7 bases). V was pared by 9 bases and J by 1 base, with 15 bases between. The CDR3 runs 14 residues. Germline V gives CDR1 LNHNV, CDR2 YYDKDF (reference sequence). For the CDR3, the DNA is TGTGCCACTAGGCGGGACAGAATCCAAGAGACCCAGTACTTC. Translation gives CATRRDRIQETQYF.

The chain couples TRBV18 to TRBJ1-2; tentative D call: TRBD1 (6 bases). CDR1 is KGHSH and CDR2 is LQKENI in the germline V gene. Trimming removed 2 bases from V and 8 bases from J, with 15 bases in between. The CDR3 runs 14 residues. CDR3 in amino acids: CASSPAGTHQGYTF. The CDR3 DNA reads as TGTGCCAGCTCACCAGCCGGGACACACCAGGGCTACACCTTC.

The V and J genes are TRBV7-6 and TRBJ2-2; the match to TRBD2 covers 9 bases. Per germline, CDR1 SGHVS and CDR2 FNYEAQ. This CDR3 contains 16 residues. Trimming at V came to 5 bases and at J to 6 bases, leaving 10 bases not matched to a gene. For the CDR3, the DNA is TGTGCCAGCAGCCCATTGGGCGGGAGGGGAGCCGGGGAGCTGTTTTTT. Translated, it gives CASSPLGGRGAGELFF.

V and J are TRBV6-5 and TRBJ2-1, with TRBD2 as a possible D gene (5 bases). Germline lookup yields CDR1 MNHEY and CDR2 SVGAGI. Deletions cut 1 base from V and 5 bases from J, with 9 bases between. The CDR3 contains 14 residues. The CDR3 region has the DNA TGTGCCAGCAGTTACTACGGGCGGGACAATGAGCAGTTCTTC. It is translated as CASSYYGRDNEQFF.

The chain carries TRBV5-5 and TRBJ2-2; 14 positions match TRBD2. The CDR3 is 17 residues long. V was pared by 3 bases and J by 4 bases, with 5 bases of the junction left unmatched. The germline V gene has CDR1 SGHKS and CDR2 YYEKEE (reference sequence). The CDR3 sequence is CASSSGLAGVGTGELFF. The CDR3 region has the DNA TGTGCCAGCAGCTCGGGACTAGCGGGAGTGGGCACCGGGGAGCTGTTTTTT.

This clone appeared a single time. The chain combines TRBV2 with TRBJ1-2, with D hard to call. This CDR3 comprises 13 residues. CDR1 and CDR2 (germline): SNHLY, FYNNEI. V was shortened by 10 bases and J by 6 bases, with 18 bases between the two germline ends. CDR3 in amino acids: CAIFEGGGDGYTF. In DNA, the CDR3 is TGTGCCATCTTCGAGGGCGGCGGGGATGGCTACACCTTC.

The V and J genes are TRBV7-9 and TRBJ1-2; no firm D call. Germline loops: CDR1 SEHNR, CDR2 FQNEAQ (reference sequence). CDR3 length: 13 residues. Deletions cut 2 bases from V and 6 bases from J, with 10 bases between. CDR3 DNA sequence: TGTGCCAGCAGCTTATTTAGTTTGGATGGCTACACCTTC. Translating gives CASSLFSLDGYTF.

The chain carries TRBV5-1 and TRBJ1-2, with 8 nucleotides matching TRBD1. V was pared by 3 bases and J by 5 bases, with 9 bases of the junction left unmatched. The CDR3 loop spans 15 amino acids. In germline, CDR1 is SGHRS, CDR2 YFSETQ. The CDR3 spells CASSSGQGLWYGYTF. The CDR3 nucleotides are TGCGCCAGCAGCTCCGGACAGGGATTGTGGTATGGCTACACCTTC.

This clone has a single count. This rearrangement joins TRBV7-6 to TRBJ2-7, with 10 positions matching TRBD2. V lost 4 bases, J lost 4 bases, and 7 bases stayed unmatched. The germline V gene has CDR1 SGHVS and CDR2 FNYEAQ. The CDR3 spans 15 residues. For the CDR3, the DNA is TGTGCCAGCAGCTACTCTAGCGGGGGCGTTTACGAGCAGTACTTC. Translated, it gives CASSYSSGGVYEQYF.

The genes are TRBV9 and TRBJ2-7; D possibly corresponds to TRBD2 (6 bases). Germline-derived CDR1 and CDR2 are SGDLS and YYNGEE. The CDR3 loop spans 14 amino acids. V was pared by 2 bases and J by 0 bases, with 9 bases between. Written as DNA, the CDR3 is TGTGCCAGCAGCGTGACGACTAGCTCCTACGAGCAGTACTTC. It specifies CASSVTTSSYEQYF.

CDR3 loop: CASTLLTVNEQFF. The CDR3 DNA reads as TGTGCCAGCACCCTTTTAACCGTCAATGAGCAGTTCTTC. The chain has TRBV5-4 and TRBJ2-1; D not resolved. Germline CDR1 is SGHNT and CDR2 is YYREEE (reference sequence). V lost 6 bases to trimming and J lost 6 bases, with 13 bases between them. The CDR3 has 13 amino acids.

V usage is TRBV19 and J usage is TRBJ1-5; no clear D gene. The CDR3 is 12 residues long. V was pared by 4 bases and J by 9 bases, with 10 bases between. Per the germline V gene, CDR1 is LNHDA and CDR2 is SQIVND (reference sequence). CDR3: CASSTPPRPQHF. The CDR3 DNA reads TGTGCCAGTAGTACCCCCCCACGGCCCCAGCATTTT.

The CDR3 bases are TGTGCCAGCAGCGCCCGACAGGAGCGCTCCTACGAGCAGTACTTC. As protein: CASSARQERSYEQYF. The chain joins TRBV9 to TRBJ2-7; TRBD1 might be the D (6 bases). The CDR3 is 15 amino acids. Looked up from germline, CDR1 is SGDLS and CDR2 is YYNGEE. Between the trimmed V and J ends, which lost 3 bases and 0 bases, there was a span of 13 bases. The whole variable domain, remainder taken from reference TRBV9 and TRBJ2-7, is DSGVTQTPKHLITATGQRVTLRCSPRSGDLSVYWYQQSLDQGLQFLIQYYNGEERAKGNILERFSAQQFPDLHSELNLSSLELGDSALYFCASSARQERSYEQYFGPGTRLTVT.